Detailed here is one T cell receptor beta chain. This clonotype came up many times. Its cognate antigen has yet to be identified. No clone much larger than this one lies a single base away; base qualities are absent. The sample comes from a study of identical twins (TCRdb year 2016). General notes on the study: To test whether fetal clonotypes persist, this study deep-sequenced TCR alpha and beta repertoires from monozygotic twins, from unrelated adults of various ages, and from cord blood. Replicate twin experiments were performed at different times using different library preparation protocols to rule out contamination. The paper as a whole reports these results and caveats: Invariant T cells such as MAIT and iNKT could partly confound zero-insertion analyses, though diverse VJ usage argued against this for most clonotypes. Abundant cord blood beta clonotypes carried fewer insertions; young adult naive repertoires showed a weaker similar trend, while memory repertoires showed none. A weaker excess of twin sharing was found in beta out-of-frame sequences because the signal-to-noise ratio was lowered by fewer shared sequences. Recombination models systematically underestimated out-of-frame TCR alpha sharing in monozygotic twins but agreed with sharing between unrelated individuals. Compared with coincidental sharing between unrelated individuals, an excess of low generation-probability sequences was observed among out-of-frame TCR alpha sequences shared between twins. Because the same donors could not be followed over many years, conclusions were based on cross-sectional statistical analysis.

All donors were healthy Caucasians. Three pairs of female monozygotic twins, all aged about 18 to 30 years, were included in the twin cohort. CD4+ and CD8+ T cell populations were isolated with positive isolation kits from Invitrogen. The library came from 5' RACE. Sequencing instrument: Illumina HiSeq 2000. A universal primer binding site was introduced by template switching, and a unique molecular identifier was present in the final cDNA, enabling accurate counting of TCR cDNA molecules. First-strand cDNA for TCR alpha and beta chains was synthesized from specific primers in the conserved constant-segment region. To control for contamination, every cDNA library carried two barcodes: a SMART-Mk sample barcode plus Illumina barcodes. TruSeq adapter sequences and Illumina sample barcodes were added in two successive PCR steps. The TCR alpha and beta cDNA libraries were sequenced on the Illumina HiSeq platform using custom primers. On the authors' methods: Unique molecular identifiers were extracted from raw reads with MiGEC, and CDR3 positions were determined with MiXCR. Recombination models were inferred per individual with the repgenHMM and IGoR tools using an EM algorithm. The tcR package in R was used for shared clonotype analysis, with sharing normalized by the product of cloneset sizes. To study raw recombination free of thymic and clonal selection effects, out-of-frame nonproductive sequences were analyzed. The public reads were run again by TCRdb, first through fastp at Q25 and then through MiXCR, and only productive beta chains were kept. Identical CDR3 proteins give one entry, which carries the most common genes and DNA. These V and J calls derive from TCRdb rather than the authors' analysis. The sample yields roughly 240,000 distinct CDR3 sequences; 7% to 8.5% were counted once. The ten largest clones represent roughly 5% of the sample.

The CDR3, from cysteine to phenylalanine, totals 16 residues. CDR3 DNA only is kept here, 48 bases in frame from base 1. Relative to germline, V is 0 bases shorter and J is 2 bases shorter, with 13 bases between their ends. From a lookup of the germline V gene, CDR1 and CDR2 are ENHRY and SYGVKD. The data were also submitted as part of a second study, on yellow fever vaccine responses in identical twins. Per the second study: According to the authors, in identical twins the way T cells responded to vaccination appeared partly convergent and partly personalized. In identical twins, the study followed T cell clones that responded to the vaccine with precision.

This receptor was obtained from a young woman in good health. Here the chain combines TRBV10-3 and TRBJ2-5, with the D gene not clear enough to name. Sequencing was done on a sample of CD8+ T cells sorted from blood. The DNA sequence reads TGTGCCATCAGTGAGTCGACTCGCCAGCCACAAGAGACCCAGTACTTC. Its protein product is CAISESTRQPQETQYF.